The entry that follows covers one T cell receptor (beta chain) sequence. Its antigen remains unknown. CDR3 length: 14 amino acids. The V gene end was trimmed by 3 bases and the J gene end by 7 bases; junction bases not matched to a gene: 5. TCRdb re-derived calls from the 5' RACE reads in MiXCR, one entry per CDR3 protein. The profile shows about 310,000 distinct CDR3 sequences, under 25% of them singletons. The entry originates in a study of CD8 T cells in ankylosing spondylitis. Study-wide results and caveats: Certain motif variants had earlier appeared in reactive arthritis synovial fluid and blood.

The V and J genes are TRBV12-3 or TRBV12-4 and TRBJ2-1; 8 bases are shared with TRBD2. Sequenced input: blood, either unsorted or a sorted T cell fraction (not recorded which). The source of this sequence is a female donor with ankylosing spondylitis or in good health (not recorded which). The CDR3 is CASSFAGGWNEQFF. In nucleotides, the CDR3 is TGTGCCAGCAGTTTTGCGGGAGGATGGAATGAGCAGTTCTTC.